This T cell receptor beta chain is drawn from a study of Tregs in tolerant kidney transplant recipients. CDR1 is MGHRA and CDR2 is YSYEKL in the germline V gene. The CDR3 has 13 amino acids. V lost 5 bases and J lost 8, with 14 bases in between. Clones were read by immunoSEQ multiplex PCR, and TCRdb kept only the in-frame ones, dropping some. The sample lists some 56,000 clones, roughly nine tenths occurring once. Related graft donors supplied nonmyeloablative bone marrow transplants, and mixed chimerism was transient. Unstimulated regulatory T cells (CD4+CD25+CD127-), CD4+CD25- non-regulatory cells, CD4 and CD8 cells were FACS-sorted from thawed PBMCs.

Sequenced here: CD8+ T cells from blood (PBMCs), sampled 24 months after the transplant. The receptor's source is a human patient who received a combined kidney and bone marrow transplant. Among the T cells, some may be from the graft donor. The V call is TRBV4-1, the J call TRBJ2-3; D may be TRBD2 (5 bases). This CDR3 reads CASSGQEGSTQYF. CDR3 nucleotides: TGCGCCAGCAGCGGGCAAGAGGGAAGTACGCAGTATTTT.